What follows is one T cell receptor (beta chain) and its context. Its cognate antigen is unknown. The CDR3 totals 17 residues. From germline, CDR1 is MNHEY and CDR2 SMNVEV (reference sequence). V was shortened by 0 bases and J by 4 bases, with 17 bases between the two germline ends. With a J-beta primer mix and a sample-barcoded 5' primer, a second PCR ran about 7 to 12 cycles. Using its own MiXCR run on the 5' RACE reads, TCRdb lists one record per CDR3 protein. The sample yields roughly 1,300,000 distinct CDR3 sequences, roughly 60% seen once. This record comes from a study of blood T cells in healthy people across ages. Broader study findings: When set beside aged donors, long-lived donors presented more naive CD4+ cells and higher diversity. Among T cells, TCR beta diversity per million cells dropped roughly linearly as age rose.

The chain recombines TRBV27 with TRBJ2-3, with D perhaps being TRBD1 or TRBD2 (5 bases each). The sequence came from a man between 18 and 29 years old in good health. Sequences were obtained from blood. CDR3 in amino acids: CASSLSIPGPSSDTQYF. The CDR3 bases are TGTGCCAGCAGTTTATCGATCCCGGGGCCAAGTTCAGATACGCAGTATTTT.